This T cell receptor (beta chain) was documented in a study of PD-1 blockade in classical Hodgkin lymphoma. Study as a whole: Nivolumab 3 mg/kg was given intravenously every 2 weeks.

In its sample, this clone ranks as large (0.1 to 1%). What it binds is unknown. Autologous stem cell transplantation was followed by relapse in every patient, and brentuximab vedotin exposure varied. This CDR3 spans 14 amino acids. Germline loops: CDR1 MNHEY, CDR2 SVGAGI. The ends were cut back, 0 bases at V and 8 bases at J, with 13 bases in the middle. General study points: The CD4+ diversity rise by C4D1 was clearest in complete responders. Patients with a complete response exhibited baseline diversity comparable to newly diagnosed patients. Patients were excluded if nivolumab began under 1 year after ASCT (the autologous transplant).

TCRdb's copy holds only in-frame clones and misses some; the assay was immunoSEQ multiplex PCR. The data hold some 12,000 clones, with roughly four fifths observed a single time. This chain links TRBV6-5 with TRBJ1-2; D is uncertain. This TCR was sampled from a human donor with classical Hodgkin lymphoma. This specimen was peripheral blood mononuclear cells (PBMCs), taken at baseline. The CDR3 DNA reads as TGTGCCAGCAGTTACTCGGGTTGGGATGGGGGCTACACCTTC. Its protein product is CASSYSGWDGGYTF.